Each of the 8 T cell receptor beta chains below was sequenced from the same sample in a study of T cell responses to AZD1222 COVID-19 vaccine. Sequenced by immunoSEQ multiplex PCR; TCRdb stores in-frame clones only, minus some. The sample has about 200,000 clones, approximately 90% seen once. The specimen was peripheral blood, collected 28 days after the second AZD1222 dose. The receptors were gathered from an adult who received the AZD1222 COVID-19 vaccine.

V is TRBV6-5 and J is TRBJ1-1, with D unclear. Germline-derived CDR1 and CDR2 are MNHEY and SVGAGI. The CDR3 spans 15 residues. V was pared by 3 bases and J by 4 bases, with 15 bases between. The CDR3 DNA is TGTGCCAGCAGTTATTCTTCCGCGCCATTCACTGAAGCTTTCTTT. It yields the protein CASSYSSAPFTEAFF.

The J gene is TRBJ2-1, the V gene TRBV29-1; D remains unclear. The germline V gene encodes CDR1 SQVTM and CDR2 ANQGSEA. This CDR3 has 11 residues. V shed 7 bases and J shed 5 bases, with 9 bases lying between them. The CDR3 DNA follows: TGCAGCGCCACAGCCCACAATGAGCAGTTCTTC. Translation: CSATAHNEQFF.

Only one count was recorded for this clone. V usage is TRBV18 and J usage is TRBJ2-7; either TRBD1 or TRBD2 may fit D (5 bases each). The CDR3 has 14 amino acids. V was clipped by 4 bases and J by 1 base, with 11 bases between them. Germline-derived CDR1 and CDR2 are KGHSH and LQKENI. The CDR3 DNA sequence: TGTGCCAGCTCACGGGACGTCGGATCCTACGAGCAGTACTTC. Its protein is CASSRDVGSYEQYF.

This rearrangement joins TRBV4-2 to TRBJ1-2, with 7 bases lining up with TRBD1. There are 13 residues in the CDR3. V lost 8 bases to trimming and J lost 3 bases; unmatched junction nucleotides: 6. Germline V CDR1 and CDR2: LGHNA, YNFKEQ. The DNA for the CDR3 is TGTGCCAGCGGGGCGAGGGGGCACTATGGCTACACCTTC. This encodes CASGARGHYGYTF.

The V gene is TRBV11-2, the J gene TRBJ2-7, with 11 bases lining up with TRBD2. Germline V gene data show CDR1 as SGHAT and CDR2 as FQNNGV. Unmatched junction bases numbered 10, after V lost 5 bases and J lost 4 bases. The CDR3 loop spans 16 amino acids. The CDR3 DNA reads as TGTGCCAGCAGCCAAGGGAGGCTAGCGGGAGGTTACGAGCAGTACTTC. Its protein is CASSQGRLAGGYEQYF.

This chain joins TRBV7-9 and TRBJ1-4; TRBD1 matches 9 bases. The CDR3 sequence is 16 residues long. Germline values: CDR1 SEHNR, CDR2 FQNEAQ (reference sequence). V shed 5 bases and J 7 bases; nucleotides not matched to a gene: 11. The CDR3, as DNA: TGTGCCAGCAGCATAGGAACCGGGACAGGGCCTGAAAAACTGTTTTTT. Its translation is CASSIGTGTGPEKLFF. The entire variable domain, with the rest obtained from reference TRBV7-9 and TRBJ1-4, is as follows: DTGVSQNPRHKITKRGQNVTFRCDPISEHNRLYWYRQTLGQGPEFLTYFQNEAQLEKSRLLSDRFSAERPKGSFSTLEIQRTEQGDSAMYLCASSIGTGTGPEKLFFGSGTQLSVL.

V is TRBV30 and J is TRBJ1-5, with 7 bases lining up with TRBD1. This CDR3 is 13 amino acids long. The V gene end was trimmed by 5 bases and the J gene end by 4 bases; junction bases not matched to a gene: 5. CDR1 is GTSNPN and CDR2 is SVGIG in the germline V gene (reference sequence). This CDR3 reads CAWSGQLNQPQHF. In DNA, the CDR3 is TGTGCCTGGTCGGGACAGCTTAATCAGCCCCAGCATTTT.

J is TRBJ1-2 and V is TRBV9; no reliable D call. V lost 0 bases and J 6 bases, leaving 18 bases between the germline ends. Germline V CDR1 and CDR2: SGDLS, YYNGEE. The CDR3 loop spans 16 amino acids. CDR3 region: CASSVGLGSSGNGYTF. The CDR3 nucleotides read TGTGCCAGCAGCGTAGGGCTGGGGTCCTCTGGGAATGGCTACACCTTC.